Shown below are 14 T cell receptor beta chains from a single sample sequenced in a study of blood T cell repertoires in COVID-19. Libraries were prepared by immunoSEQ multiplex PCR; TCRdb keeps only in-frame clonotypes and omits some of them. The table has around 100,000 clones, 70% to 90% seen once; the top ten hold approximately 3%. Sequences were obtained from peripheral blood. These receptors all stem from a middle-aged man in a cohort sampled during active COVID-19.

A remark on this clone: The junction departs from germline at one end; a sequencing error may be responsible. The same CDR3 also results from other DNA sequences found in this sample. The CDR3 DNA reads TGTGCCAGTAGTATTGAGCCGGGACAGAGGATAAAAAACATTCAATACTTC. Amino acid sequence: CASSIEPGQRIKNIQYF. The gene calls are TRBV19 and TRBJ2-4, with TRBD1 matching 7 bases. CDR3 length: 17 amino acids. Germline assignment: CDR1 LNHDA and CDR2 SQIVND (reference sequence).

V usage is TRBV6-1 and J usage is TRBJ2-3; possible D gene TRBD1, 5 bases. This CDR3 has 17 amino acids. The V gene's germline CDR1 is MNHNS and CDR2 SASEGT. V lost 0 bases and J lost 2, with 15 bases in between. The CDR3 DNA is TGTGCCAGCAGTGAAGCGCTTTGGGGCAGGGACACAGATACGCAGTATTTT. It codes for CASSEALWGRDTDTQYF.

The J gene is TRBJ2-1, the V gene TRBV6-2 or TRBV6-3, with 8 bases lining up with TRBD2. J gave up 9 bases and V 1 base, and 14 bases lay outside the gene matches. This CDR3 is built from 17 residues. Germline V gene sequence: CDR1 MNHEY, CDR2 SVGEGT. CDR3 loop: CASSYYAPGLGAGEQFF. The CDR3 nucleotides read TGTGCCAGCAGTTACTATGCCCCGGGACTAGGAGCAGGTGAGCAGTTCTTC.

The chain combines TRBV29-1 with TRBJ1-5; D perhaps matches TRBD1 (5 bases). The CDR3 loop spans 15 amino acids. Germline V gene sequence: CDR1 SQVTM, CDR2 ANQGSEA. Trimming pared 4 bases from V and 2 bases from J, leaving 15 bases between. The CDR3 region is CSVVLSGSGNQPQHF. The CDR3 DNA sequence: TGCAGCGTTGTTCTCTCAGGGTCGGGCAATCAGCCCCAGCATTTT.

This clone appeared a few times. V is TRBV29-1 and J is TRBJ2-1, with TRBD2 as a possible D gene (6 bases). V gave up 7 bases and J gave up 9 bases, with 16 bases separating them. CDR3 length equals 12 residues. Germline CDR1 SQVTM, CDR2 ANQGSEA. The CDR3 nucleotides are TGCAGCGGTCAAAAAATGGGGGGTGAGCAGTTCTTC. This gives the protein CSGQKMGGEQFF.

This clone has only a few counts. The rearrangement links TRBV3-1 (or the pseudogene TRBV3-2) to TRBJ1-5, with TRBD1 matching over 10 bases. CDR1 is LGHDT, CDR2 YNNKEL, per germline (reference sequence). V was pared by 1 base and J by 6 bases, with 3 bases of the junction left unmatched. The CDR3 length is 15 residues. The CDR3 bases are TGTGCCAGCAGCCAAGGACAGGGGGCTGGTCAGCCCCAGCATTTT. Translation: CASSQGQGAGQPQHF.

The gene calls are TRBV7-2 and TRBJ2-6; a weak D match, TRBD1 (6 bases). From germline, CDR1 is SGHTA and CDR2 FQGNSA. This CDR3 has 15 residues. Trimming took off 5 bases at V and 1 base at J, with 9 bases between the two ends. The CDR3 bases are TGTGCCAGCAGCAAAACAGGGTCTGGGGCCAACGTCCTGACTTTC. This translates into CASSKTGSGANVLTF.

Ten or more counts support this clone. The CDR3 region is CASSQGPLLAGRNTGELFF. The CDR3 nucleotides are TGTGCCAGCAGCCAAGGCCCACTACTAGCGGGGAGGAACACCGGGGAGCTGTTTTTT. This chain uses TRBV27 with TRBJ2-2; 10 bases agree with TRBD2. Unmatched junction bases numbered 14, after V lost 6 bases and J lost 1 base. Germline lookup yields CDR1 MNHEY and CDR2 SMNVEV (reference sequence). This CDR3 is 19 amino acids long.

The chain couples TRBV19 to TRBJ2-2, with no clear D. The CDR3 is made up of 15 amino acids. Germline V lookup: CDR1 LNHDA, CDR2 SQIVND (reference sequence). Trimming cost V 4 bases and J 0 bases, with 9 bases left between them. CDR3 nucleotides: TGTGCCAGTAGTACTCCCAGGACGAACACCGGGGAGCTGTTTTTT. Its translation is CASSTPRTNTGELFF.

This CDR3 reads CASSEQFDQPQHF. CDR3 DNA sequence: TGTGCCAGCAGTGAACAGTTTGATCAGCCCCAGCATTTT. The J gene is TRBJ1-5, the V gene TRBV6-1; D call uncertain. Germline lookup yields CDR1 MNHNS and CDR2 SASEGT. The V end lost 2 bases, the J end lost 5 bases, and 7 bases lay between the germline ends. The CDR3 runs to 13 residues.

In its sample, this clone was seen once. The chain joins TRBV2 to TRBJ1-2; 8 nucleotides agree with TRBD1. The germline V gene has CDR1 SNHLY and CDR2 FYNNEI. The CDR3 is made up of 17 amino acids. Germline trimming cut 6 bases from V and 2 bases from J; bases unmatched to any gene: 14. The CDR3 here is CASSRESRGPPNYGYTF. The CDR3 DNA reads as TGTGCCAGCAGCAGGGAGTCCAGGGGGCCTCCCAACTATGGCTACACCTTC.

This sequence joins TRBV6-1 and TRBJ1-4; 7 bases line up with TRBD1. This CDR3 has 16 residues. V shed 2 bases and J 4 bases; nucleotides not matched to a gene: 7. The germline CDR1 and CDR2 sequences are MNHNS and SASEGT. CDR3 protein: CASSELQGKLNEKLFF. The CDR3 region has the DNA TGTGCCAGCAGTGAACTACAGGGGAAACTTAATGAAAAACTGTTTTTT.

J is TRBJ2-5 and V is TRBV2, with D possibly TRBD2 on 6 matching bases. V was clipped by 6 bases and J by 1 base, with 6 bases between them. Germline CDR1 is SNHLY and CDR2 is FYNNEI. This CDR3 region has 12 residues. The CDR3 nucleotides are TGTGCCAGCAGCGGGGGCCAAGAGACCCAGTACTTC. It encodes CASSGGQETQYF. Supplemented by reference TRBV2 and TRBJ2-5, the full variable domain reads EPEVTQTPSHQVTQMGQEVILRCVPISNHLYFYWYRQILGQKVEFLVSFYNNEISEKSEIFDDQFSVERPDGSNFTLKIRSTKLEDSAMYFCASSGGQETQYFGPGTRLLVL.

The chain employs TRBV4-2 and TRBJ1-2; D not resolved. Germline V lookup: CDR1 LGHNA, CDR2 YNFKEQ. The V and J ends lost 1 base and 8 bases respectively, with 17 bases between them. The CDR3 sequence is 15 residues long. This CDR3 reads CASSQGPTDPMGYTF. CDR3 nucleotides: TGTGCCAGCAGCCAAGGTCCAACAGACCCTATGGGCTACACCTTC.